These T cell receptor beta chains were read from a single sample in a study of blood T cells in healthy people across ages. MiXCR, applied by TCRdb to the 5' RACE reads, yields one record per CDR3 protein. The table records about 290,000 distinct CDR3 sequences, 25% to 30% of them present only once. The sequencing sample was made of blood. These receptors originate from a woman in her 70s in good health. CDR3s leave out the opening cysteine and the closing phenylalanine or tryptophan. D genes are given only for firm matches.

>-|TRBD1|TRBV18
ASSLGTGKYNEQF
>TRBJ1-6|-|TRBV5-4
ASSFGDAPLH
>TRBJ2-1|-|TRBV21-1
ASPRASGDEQF
>TRBJ1-2|TRBD1|TRBV20-1
SARTGQGYGYT
>TRBJ2-3|-|TRBV7-2
ASSLVGGADTQY
>TRBJ2-1|-|TRBV12-5
ASGEGMKSNEQF
>TRBJ2-4|-|TRBV21-1
ASSKARGTC
>TRBJ1-1|TRBD1|TRBV7-2
ASSLVGGGQAIRTEAF
>-|TRBD1|TRBV5-1
ASSITGGSEQY
>-|-|TRBV21-1
ATRGAMGTQY
>TRBJ1-5|-|TRBV12-3/TRBV12-4
ASSLVDGSNQPQH
>TRBJ2-5|-|TRBV20-1
SGGPGTQKETQY
>TRBJ1-2|-|TRBV15
ATSRDQGGYGYT
>TRBJ2-1|TRBD2|TRBV6-1
ASSEGLASYNEQF
>TRBJ1-4|-|TRBV12-5
ASGLVKGEKLF
>TRBJ1-3|-|TRBV18
ASSPAGQGPSGNTIY
>TRBJ2-7|TRBD1|TRBV6-5
ASSGTVGNQQY
>TRBJ2-5|-|TRBV27
ASSFIHQETQY
>TRBJ2-5|-|TRBV5-6
ASSLEARETQY
>TRBJ2-3|TRBD2|TRBV20-1
SATSGVAGIADTQY
>TRBJ2-3|-|TRBV2
ASSELRPIDTQY
>TRBJ2-5|-|TRBV7-6
ASSFGGRQETQY
>TRBJ2-7|TRBD1|TRBV20-1
SATNPGQRSSYEQY
>TRBJ2-5|-|TRBV29-1
SVGERVGYQETQY
>TRBJ2-5|-|TRBV12-3/TRBV12-4
ASSFGEKETQY
>TRBJ2-7|-|TRBV2
ASRMGVKDEQY
>TRBJ1-1|-|TRBV25-1
ASRVTENTEAF
>TRBJ1-5|-|TRBV7-9
ASSLKGAQPQH
>TRBJ2-7|-|TRBV7-2
ASSPRNGPYEQY
>TRBJ2-5|-|TRBV7-8
ASSFQEGQQETQY
>TRBJ2-5|-|TRBV7-3
ASSDSLTGTQY
>TRBJ2-2|-|TRBV28
ASSPLGSDARTGELF
>TRBJ2-7|TRBD2|TRBV7-2
ASSKQGTSGRLSGEQY
>TRBJ2-1|-|TRBV7-2
ASSPMSGIWEQF
>TRBJ2-3|-|TRBV5-1
ASSLVKASTDTQY
>TRBJ2-5|-|TRBV29-1
SVSRQAIQETQY
>TRBJ2-4|-|TRBV29-1
SVEWDSGSIQY
>TRBJ1-1|TRBD1|TRBV29-1
SVRVSGGTEAF
>TRBJ1-5|-|TRBV28
AVRGSYSNQPQH
>TRBJ2-5|-|TRBV4-1
ASSQEGTKPYQETQY
>TRBJ2-7|TRBD1|TRBV9
ASSATDLTGGIYEQY
>TRBJ2-5|TRBD1|TRBV28
ASSKGQGKTQY
>TRBJ2-7|-|TRBV20-1
SATGTSTSYEQY
>TRBJ1-2|TRBD1|TRBV6-6
ASNLSGQGRGYT
>-|-|TRBV28
ASRGWYEQY
>-|-|TRBV7-9
ASSLVHSPYEQY
>TRBJ1-4|TRBD1|TRBV7-9
ASSWTGVNEKLF
>TRBJ1-5|-|TRBV12-3/TRBV12-4
ASRPGHILNQPQH
>TRBJ2-3|-|TRBV18
ASSPRIGTDTQY
>TRBJ2-4|-|TRBV25-1
ASSEFTTGAKNIQY
>TRBJ2-5|-|TRBV28
ASSSPPGETQY
>TRBJ2-7|-|TRBV9
ASSLRGVSSYEQY
>TRBJ2-5|TRBD1|TRBV2
ASTLGQARKETQY
>TRBJ1-1|-|TRBV12-3/TRBV12-4
ASSFPLQGSAEAF
>TRBJ1-1|-|TRBV27
ASSLTRFNTEAF
>TRBJ2-2|-|TRBV7-9
ASNRGDGELF
>TRBJ2-7|-|TRBV28
ASHSDYEQY